This TCR beta chain is from a study of blood T cell repertoires in COVID-19. Looking at the study overall: PBMCs, B-cell-depleted T cells, or T cells were the source of the cDNA or gDNA that made up the material.

The Seattle patients, enrolled during active infection, were followed longitudinally. Authors' methods: Estimation of nucleated cell counts relied on the amplification of reference gene primers. Profiled with immunoSEQ multiplex PCR; TCRdb holds only in-frame clones, not every one. That table supplies the V and J calls and clone size; D and trimming were determined from the DNA. The sample lists roughly 30,000 clones; 85% to 95% were seen once. This CDR3 comprises 13 residues. Germline V gene data show CDR1 as SGHTA and CDR2 as FQGTGA. The germline V and J ends were trimmed by 3 bases and 7 bases, with 10 bases remaining between them.

The source material was peripheral blood. The receptor was derived from a woman between 65 and 79 years old with COVID-19, enrolled during active disease. This sequence joins TRBV7-3 and TRBJ2-4; the D gene is possibly TRBD2 (5 bases). CDR3 nucleotides: TGTGCCAGCAGCTTTGGTTCGGGGAACATTCAGTACTTC. It specifies CASSFGSGNIQYF. Supplemented by reference TRBV7-3 and TRBJ2-4, the full variable domain reads GAGVSQTPSNKVTEKGKYVELRCDPISGHTALYWYRQSLGQGPEFLIYFQGTGAADDSGLPNDRFFAVRPEGSVSTLKIQRTERGDSAVYLCASSFGSGNIQYFGAGTRLSVL.